This T cell receptor (beta chain) is from a study of shared clonotypes between healthy human individuals. Regarding the study as a whole: Sequencing depth was expected to affect clonotype sharing among donors. Between a handful of donors, naive CD4 clonotypes were shared at a level of roughly 5.5%.

Germline loops: CDR1 SEHNR, CDR2 FQNEAQ (reference sequence). V shed 1 base and J shed 7 bases, with 14 bases lying between them. This CDR3 region has 15 residues. As concerns this clone: The antigen remains unidentified.

Genomic DNA of each subset was evenly split across several immunoSEQ plates. Libraries were prepared by immunoSEQ multiplex PCR; TCRdb keeps only in-frame clonotypes and omits some of them. There are approximately 2.5 million clones in the sample; approximately 92% occur only once, and around 0.14% lies in the top ten. Sequenced sample: naive CD4+ T cells sorted from blood. This sample's subset: CD45RA+ positively selected. This chain uses TRBV7-9 with TRBJ2-1; D may match TRBD1 or TRBD2 (5 bases each). The receptor was isolated from a man in his late teens or twenties in good health. The CDR3 DNA reads TGTGCCAGCAGCTTAGGGCAGAATTGGGGGAATGAGCAGTTCTTC. It yields the protein CASSLGQNWGNEQFF.